Reported below is one T cell receptor (beta chain). Germline V gives CDR1 MDHEN, CDR2 SYDVKM. Trimming took off 8 bases at V and 4 bases at J, with 19 bases between the two ends. The CDR3 runs to 15 residues. Participant-reported clinical history was the basis for cohort assignment. The data belong to a study of blood T cell repertoires in COVID-19. Study-level information: Samples taken during acute and convalescent COVID-19 were collected in the United States, Italy and Spain. PBMCs, B-cell-depleted T cells, or T cells provided the cDNA or gDNA that made up the material.

Source study methods: Estimation of nucleated cell counts relied on the amplification of reference gene primers. Method: immunoSEQ multiplex PCR; TCRdb's copy keeps in-frame clones and lacks some. The V and J calls and clone size come from that table; D and trimming were worked out from the DNA. The sample records approximately 300,000 clones, about 90% being singletons. The chain recombines TRBV28 with TRBJ2-3; perhaps TRBD2 as D (5 bases). The TCR was taken from a woman aged 18-29 years with acute COVID-19. Sequenced sample: PBMCs or T cells enriched from blood (not recorded which). The CDR3 DNA follows: TGTGCCAGCGTGTTAAGGGAGAATGGCGCAGATACGCAGTATTTT. Translated: CASVLRENGADTQYF.